The source of this T cell receptor (beta chain) is a study of blood T cell repertoires in COVID-19. Study background: From T cells, B-cell-depleted T cells, or PBMCs came the material, which was cDNA or gDNA.

As processed by the authors: Cell counts per sample came from amplifying reference gene primers. This table comes from immunoSEQ multiplex PCR, and its TCRdb copy is limited to in-frame clones, with some not included. D and trimming were read from the DNA, whereas the V and J calls and clone size are those reported in that table. The sample lists roughly 300,000 clones, about 88% occurring once. Looked up from germline, CDR1 is SQVTM and CDR2 is ANQGSEA. The CDR3 totals 12 residues. V was clipped by 7 bases and J by 6 bases; unmatched bases: 7. All enrollees were roughly 18 to 90 years old and from fewer than 30 US areas. All recovered Cohort 3 donors got two negative PCRs, got clearance, or saw symptom resolution.

This TCR came from a woman in her twenties or thirties who had recovered from COVID-19. The chain combines TRBV29-1 with TRBJ2-7, with 9 bases fitting TRBD1. Material for sequencing was PBMCs or T cells enriched from blood (not recorded which). CDR3 nucleotide sequence: TGCAGCGCCCGGACAGGGGCGGGCGAGCAGTACTTC. This translates into CSARTGAGEQYF.